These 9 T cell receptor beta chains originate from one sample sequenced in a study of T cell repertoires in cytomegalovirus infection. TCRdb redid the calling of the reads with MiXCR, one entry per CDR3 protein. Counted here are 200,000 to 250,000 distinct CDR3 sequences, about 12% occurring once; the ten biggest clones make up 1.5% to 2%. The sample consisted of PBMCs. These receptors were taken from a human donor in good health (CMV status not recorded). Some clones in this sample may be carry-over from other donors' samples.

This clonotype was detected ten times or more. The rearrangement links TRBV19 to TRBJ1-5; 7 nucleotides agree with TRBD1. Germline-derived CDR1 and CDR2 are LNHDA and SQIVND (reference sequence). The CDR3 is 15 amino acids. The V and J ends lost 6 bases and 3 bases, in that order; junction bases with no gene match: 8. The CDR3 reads CASRSQGGNNQPQHF. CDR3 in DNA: TGTGCCAGTAGATCCCAGGGGGGCAACAATCAGCCCCAGCATTTT.

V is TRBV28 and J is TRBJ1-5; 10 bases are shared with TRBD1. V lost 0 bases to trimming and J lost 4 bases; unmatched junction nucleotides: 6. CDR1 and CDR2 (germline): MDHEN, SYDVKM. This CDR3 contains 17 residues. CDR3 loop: CASSLWTGQGSNQPQHF. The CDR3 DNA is TGTGCCAGCAGTTTATGGACGGGACAGGGGTCGAATCAGCCCCAGCATTTT. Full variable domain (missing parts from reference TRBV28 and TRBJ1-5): DVKVTQSSRYLVKRTGEKVFLECVQDMDHENMFWYRQDPGLGLRLIYFSYDVKMKEKGDIPEGYSVSREKKERFSLILESASTNQTSMYLCASSLWTGQGSNQPQHFGDGTRLSIL.

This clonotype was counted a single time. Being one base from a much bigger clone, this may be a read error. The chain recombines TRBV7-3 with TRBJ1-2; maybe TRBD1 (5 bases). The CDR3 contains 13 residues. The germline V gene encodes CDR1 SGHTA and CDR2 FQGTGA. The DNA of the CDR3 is TGTGCCAACAGCCCCCGCCCAGGGTGGGGCTACACCTTC. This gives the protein CANSPRPGWGYTF.

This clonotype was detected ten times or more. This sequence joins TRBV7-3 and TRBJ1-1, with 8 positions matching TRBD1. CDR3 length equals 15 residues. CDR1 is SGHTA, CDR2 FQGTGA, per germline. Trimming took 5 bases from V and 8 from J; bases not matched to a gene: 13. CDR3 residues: CASSPFGQGEVEAFF. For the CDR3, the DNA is TGTGCCAGCAGCCCATTTGGACAGGGAGAAGTCGAAGCTTTCTTT. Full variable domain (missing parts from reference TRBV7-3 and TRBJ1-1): GAGVSQTPSNKVTEKGKYVELRCDPISGHTALYWYRQSLGQGPEFLIYFQGTGAADDSGLPNDRFFAVRPEGSVSTLKIQRTERGDSAVYLCASSPFGQGEVEAFFGQGTRLTVV.

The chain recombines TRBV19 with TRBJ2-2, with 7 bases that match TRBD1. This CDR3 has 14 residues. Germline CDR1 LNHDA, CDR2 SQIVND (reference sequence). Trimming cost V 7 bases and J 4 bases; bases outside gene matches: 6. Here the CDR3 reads CASKRGGITGELFF. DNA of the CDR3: TGTGCCAGTAAGCGAGGGGGCATCACCGGGGAGCTGTTTTTT.

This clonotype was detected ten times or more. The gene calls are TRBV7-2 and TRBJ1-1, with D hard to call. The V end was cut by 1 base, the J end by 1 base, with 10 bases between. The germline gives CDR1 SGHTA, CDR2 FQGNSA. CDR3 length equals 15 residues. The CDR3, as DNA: TGTGCCAGCAGCTTAGTAGGAGAAAAGAACACTGAAGCTTTCTTT. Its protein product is CASSLVGEKNTEAFF.

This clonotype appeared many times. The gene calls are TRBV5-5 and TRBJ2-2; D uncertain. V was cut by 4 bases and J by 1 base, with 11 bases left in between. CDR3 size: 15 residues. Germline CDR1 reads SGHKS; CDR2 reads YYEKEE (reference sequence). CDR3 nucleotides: TGTGCCAGCAGCCGGACCGGAGAGAACACCGGGGAGCTGTTTTTT. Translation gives CASSRTGENTGELFF. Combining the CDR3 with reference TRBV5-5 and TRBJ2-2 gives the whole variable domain DAGVTQSPTHLIKTRGQQVTLRCSPISGHKSVSWYQQVLGQGPQFIFQYYEKEERGRGNFPDRFSARQFPNYSSELNVNALLLGDSALYLCASSRTGENTGELFFGEGSRLTVL.

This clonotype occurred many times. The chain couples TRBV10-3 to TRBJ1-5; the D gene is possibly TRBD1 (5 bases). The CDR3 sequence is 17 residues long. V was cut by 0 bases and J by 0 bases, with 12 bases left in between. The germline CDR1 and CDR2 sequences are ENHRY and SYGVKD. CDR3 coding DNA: TGTGCCATCAGTGAGTCGGCAGGGTTCAATAGCAATCAGCCCCAGCATTTT. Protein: CAISESAGFNSNQPQHF.

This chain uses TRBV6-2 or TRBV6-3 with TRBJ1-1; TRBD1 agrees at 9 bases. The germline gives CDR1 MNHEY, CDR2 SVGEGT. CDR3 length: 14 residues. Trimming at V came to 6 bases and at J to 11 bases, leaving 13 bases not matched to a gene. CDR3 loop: CASSRGTGPNWAFF. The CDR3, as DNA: TGTGCCAGCAGCCGCGGGACAGGGCCTAATTGGGCTTTCTTT.